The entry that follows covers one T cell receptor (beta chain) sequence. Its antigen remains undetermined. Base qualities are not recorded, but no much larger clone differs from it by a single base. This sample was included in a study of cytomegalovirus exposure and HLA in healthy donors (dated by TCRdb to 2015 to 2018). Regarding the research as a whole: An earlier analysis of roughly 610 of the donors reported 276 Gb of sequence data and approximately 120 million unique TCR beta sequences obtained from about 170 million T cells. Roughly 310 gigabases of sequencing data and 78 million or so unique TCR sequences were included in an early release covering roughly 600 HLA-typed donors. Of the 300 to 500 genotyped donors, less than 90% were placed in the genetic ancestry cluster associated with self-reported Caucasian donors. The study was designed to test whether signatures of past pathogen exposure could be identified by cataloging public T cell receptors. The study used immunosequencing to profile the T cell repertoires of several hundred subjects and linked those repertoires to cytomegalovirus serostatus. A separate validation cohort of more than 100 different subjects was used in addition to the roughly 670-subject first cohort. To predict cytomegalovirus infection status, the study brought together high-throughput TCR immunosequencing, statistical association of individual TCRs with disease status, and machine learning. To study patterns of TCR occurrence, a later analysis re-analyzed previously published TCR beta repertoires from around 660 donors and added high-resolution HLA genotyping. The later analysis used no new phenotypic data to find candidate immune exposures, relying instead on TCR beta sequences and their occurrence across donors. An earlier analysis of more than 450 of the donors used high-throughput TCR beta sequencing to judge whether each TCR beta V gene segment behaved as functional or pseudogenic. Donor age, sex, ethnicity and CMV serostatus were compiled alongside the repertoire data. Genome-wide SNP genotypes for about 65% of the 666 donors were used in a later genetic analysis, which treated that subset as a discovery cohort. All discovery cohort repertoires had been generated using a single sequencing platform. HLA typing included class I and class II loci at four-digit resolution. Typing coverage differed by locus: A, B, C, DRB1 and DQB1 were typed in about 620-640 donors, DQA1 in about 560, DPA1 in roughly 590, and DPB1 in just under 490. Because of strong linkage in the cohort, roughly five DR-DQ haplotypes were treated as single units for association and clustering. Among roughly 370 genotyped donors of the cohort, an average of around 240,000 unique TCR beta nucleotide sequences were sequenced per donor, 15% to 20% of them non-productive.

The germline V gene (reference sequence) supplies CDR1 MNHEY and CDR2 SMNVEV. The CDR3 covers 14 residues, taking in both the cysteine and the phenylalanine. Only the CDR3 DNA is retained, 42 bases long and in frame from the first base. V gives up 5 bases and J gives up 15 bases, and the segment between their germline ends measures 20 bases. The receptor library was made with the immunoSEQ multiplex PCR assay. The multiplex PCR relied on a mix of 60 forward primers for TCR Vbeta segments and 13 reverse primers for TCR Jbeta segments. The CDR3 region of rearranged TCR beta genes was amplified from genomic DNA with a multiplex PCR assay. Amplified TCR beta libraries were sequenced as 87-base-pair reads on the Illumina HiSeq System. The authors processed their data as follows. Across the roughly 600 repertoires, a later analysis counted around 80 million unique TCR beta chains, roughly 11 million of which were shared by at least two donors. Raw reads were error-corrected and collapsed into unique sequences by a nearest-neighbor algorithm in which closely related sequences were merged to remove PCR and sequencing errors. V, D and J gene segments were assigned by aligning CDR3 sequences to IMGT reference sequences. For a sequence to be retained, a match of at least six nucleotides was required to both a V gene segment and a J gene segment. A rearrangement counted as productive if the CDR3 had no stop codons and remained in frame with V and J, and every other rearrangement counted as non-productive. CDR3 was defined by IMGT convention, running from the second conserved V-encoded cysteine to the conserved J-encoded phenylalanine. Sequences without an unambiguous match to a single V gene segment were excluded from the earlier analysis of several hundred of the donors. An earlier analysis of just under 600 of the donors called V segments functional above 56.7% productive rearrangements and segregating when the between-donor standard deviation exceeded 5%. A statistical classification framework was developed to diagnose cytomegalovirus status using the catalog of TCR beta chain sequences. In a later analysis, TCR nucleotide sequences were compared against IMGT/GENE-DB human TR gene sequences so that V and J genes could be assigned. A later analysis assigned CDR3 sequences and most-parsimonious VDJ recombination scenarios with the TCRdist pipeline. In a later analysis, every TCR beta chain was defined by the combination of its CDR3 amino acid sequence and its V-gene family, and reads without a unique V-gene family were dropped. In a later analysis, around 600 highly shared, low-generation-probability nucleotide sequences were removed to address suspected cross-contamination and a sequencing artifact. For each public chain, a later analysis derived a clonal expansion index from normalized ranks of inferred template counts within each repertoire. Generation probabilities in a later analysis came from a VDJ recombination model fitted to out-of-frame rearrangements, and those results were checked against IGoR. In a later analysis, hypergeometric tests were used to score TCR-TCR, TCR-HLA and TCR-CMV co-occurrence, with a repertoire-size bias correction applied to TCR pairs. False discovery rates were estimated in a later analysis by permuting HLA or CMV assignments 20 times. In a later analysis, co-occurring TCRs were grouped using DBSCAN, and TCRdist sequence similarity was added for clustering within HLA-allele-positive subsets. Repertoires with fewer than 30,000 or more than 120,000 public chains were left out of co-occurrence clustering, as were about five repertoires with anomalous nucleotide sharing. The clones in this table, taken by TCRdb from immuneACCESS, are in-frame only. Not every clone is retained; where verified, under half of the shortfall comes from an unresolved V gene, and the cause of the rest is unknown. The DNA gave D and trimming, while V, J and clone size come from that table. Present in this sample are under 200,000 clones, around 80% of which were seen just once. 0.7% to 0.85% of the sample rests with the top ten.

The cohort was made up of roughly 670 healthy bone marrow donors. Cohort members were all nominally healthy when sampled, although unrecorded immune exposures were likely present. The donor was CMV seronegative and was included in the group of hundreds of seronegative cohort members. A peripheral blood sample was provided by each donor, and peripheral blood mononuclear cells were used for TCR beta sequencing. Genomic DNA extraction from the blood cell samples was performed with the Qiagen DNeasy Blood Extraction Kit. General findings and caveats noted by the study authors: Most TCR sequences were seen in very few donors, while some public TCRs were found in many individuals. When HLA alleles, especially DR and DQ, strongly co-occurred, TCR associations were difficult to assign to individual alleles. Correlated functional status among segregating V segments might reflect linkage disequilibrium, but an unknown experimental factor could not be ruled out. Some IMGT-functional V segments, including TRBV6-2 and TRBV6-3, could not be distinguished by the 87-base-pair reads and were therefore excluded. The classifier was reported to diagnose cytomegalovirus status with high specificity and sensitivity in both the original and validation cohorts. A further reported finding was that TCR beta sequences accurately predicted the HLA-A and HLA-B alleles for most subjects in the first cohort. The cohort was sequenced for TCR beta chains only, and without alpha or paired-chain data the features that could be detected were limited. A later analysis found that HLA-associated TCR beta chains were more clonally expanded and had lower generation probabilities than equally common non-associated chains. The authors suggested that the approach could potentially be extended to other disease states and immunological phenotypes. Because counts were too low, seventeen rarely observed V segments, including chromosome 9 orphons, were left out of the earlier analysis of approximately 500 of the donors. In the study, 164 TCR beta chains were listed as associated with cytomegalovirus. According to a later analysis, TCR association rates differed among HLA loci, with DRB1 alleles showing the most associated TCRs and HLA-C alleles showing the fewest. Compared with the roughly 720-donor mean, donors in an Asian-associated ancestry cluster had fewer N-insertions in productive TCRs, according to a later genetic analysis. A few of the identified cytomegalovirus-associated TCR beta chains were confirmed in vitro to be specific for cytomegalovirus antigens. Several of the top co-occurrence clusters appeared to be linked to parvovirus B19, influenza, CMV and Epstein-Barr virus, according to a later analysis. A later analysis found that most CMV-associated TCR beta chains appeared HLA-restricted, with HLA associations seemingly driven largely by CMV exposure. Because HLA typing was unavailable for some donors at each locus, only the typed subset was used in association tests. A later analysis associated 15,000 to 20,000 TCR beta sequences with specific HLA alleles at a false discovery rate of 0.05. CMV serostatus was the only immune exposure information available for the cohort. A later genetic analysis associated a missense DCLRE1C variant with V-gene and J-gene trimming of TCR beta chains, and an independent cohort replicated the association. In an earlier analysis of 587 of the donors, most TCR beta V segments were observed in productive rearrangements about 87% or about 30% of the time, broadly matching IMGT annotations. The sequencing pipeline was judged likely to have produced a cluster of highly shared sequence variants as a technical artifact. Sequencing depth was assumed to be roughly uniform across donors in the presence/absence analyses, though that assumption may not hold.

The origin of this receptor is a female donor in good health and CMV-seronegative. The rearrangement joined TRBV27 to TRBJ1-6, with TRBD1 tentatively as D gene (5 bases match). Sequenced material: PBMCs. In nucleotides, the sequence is TGTGCCAGCAGTATAATTTCCCCCCAGGGTAGCCTCCACTTT. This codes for CASSIISPQGSLHF.